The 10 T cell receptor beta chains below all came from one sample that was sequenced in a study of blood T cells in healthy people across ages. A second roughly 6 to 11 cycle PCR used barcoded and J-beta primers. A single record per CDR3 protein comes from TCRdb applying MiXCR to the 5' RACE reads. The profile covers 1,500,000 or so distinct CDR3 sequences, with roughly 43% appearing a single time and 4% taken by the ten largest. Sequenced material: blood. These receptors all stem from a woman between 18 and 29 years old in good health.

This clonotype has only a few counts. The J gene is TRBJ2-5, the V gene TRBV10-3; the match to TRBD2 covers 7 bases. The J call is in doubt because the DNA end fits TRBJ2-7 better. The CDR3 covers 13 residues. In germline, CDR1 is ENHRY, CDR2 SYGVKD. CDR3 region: CAIRLAATGEQYF. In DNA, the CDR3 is TGTGCCATCAGGCTAGCGGCCACGGGCGAGCAGTACTTC.

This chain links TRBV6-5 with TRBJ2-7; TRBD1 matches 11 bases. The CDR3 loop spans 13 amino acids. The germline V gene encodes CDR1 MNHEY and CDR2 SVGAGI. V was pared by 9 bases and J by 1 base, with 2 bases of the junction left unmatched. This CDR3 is CASGQGASYEQYF. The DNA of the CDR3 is TGTGCCAGTGGACAGGGGGCGTCCTACGAGCAGTACTTC.

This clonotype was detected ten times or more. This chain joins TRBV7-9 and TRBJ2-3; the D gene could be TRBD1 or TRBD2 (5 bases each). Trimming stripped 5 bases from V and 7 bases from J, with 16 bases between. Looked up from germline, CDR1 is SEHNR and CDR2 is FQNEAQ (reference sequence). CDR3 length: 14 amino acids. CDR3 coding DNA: TGTGCCAGCAGCGTTAGCCGGGACCTTCATACGCAGTATTTT. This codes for CASSVSRDLHTQYF.

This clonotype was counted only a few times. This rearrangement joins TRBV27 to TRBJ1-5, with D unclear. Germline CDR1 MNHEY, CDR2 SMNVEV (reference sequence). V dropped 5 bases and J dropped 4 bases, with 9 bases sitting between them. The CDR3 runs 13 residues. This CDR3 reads CASSRGWNQPQHF. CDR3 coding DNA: TGTGCCAGCAGTAGAGGGTGGAATCAGCCCCAGCATTTT.

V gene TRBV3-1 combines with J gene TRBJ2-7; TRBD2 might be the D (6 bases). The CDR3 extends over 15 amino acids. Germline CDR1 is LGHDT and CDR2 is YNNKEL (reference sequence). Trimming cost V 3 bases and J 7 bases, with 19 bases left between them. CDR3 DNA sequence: TGTGCCAGCAGCCACTCTGCGGGGAACTACAATGAGCAGTACTTC. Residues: CASSHSAGNYNEQYF.

The CDR3 DNA sequence: TGTGCCAGCAGCTTAGTTCCAGGGGTGAACACTGAAGCTTTCTTT. It specifies CASSLVPGVNTEAFF. This chain uses TRBV11-2 with TRBJ1-1, with D perhaps matching TRBD1 (6 bases). The germline gives CDR1 SGHAT, CDR2 FQNNGV. Trimming took 1 base from V and 0 from J, leaving 9 bases between them. The CDR3 is 15 residues long.

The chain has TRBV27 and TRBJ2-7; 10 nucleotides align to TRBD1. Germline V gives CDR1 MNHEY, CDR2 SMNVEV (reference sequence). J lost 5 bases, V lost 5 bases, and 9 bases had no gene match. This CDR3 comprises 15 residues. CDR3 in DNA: TGTGCCAGCAGTACCCTGGGACAGGGGTTCGACGAGCAGTACTTC. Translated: CASSTLGQGFDEQYF.

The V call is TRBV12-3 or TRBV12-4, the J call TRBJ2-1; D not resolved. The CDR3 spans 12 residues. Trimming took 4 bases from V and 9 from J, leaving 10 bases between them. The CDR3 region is CASSYLLPEQFF. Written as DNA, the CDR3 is TGTGCCAGCAGTTATCTCTTACCTGAGCAGTTCTTC.

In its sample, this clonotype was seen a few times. The CDR3 protein is CASSQGDSITYEQYF. The DNA of the CDR3 is TGCGCCAGCAGCCAAGGGGACTCGATAACCTACGAGCAGTACTTC. The chain uses TRBV4-3 and TRBJ2-7, with a weak D call TRBD2 (6 bases). The V end lost 1 base, the J end lost 2 bases, and 12 bases lay between the germline ends. The CDR3 runs 15 residues. Looked up from germline, CDR1 is LGHNA and CDR2 is YSLEER.

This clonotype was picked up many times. The CDR3 nucleotides are TGTGCCATCAGTGATGCCAGGGCCAAAAACATTCAGTACTTC. Translated: CAISDARAKNIQYF. The chain uses TRBV10-3 and TRBJ2-4; D uncertain. CDR3 length: 14 amino acids. With 3 bases removed from V and 1 base from J, the gap between germline ends came to 7 bases. Per germline, CDR1 ENHRY and CDR2 SYGVKD.